The 20 T cell receptor beta chains given below trace back to one sample, sequenced in a study of control samples from healthy donors and cancer patients. The method was immunoSEQ multiplex PCR; TCRdb's version includes in-frame clones alone and lacks a portion of them. In the table there are about 180,000 clones, roughly 89% of which are singletons. Sequencing was performed on blood. All receptors derive from a woman in her forties or fifties in good health.

The V gene is TRBV9, the J gene TRBJ2-7; 8 nucleotides align to TRBD2. From germline, CDR1 is SGDLS and CDR2 YYNGEE. The junction had 7 bases not matched to a gene; V was cut back by 3 bases and J by 2 bases. The CDR3 consists of 15 residues. Written as DNA, the CDR3 is TGTGCCAGCAGCGCCCTCAGCGGGGGCCCCTACGAGCAGTACTTC. It yields the protein CASSALSGGPYEQYF.

This CDR3 reads CASSFRRGRPLSGNTIYF. Written as DNA, the CDR3 is TGTGCCAGCAGTTTTAGAAGAGGACGACCGCTCTCTGGAAACACCATATATTTT. The chain uses TRBV28 and TRBJ1-3; no clear D. The V and J ends lost 3 bases and 0 bases respectively, with 18 bases between them. The germline CDR1 and CDR2 sequences are MDHEN and SYDVKM. This CDR3 region has 18 residues.

This clone appeared a single time. The V gene is TRBV6-6, the J gene TRBJ1-1; 8 bases map to TRBD1. Per germline, CDR1 MNHNY and CDR2 SVGAGI (reference sequence). Trimming took 2 bases from V and 5 from J; bases not matched to a gene: 4. The CDR3 contains 14 residues. The CDR3 nucleotides are TGTGCCAGCAGTTACGACAGGGGTTGGACTGAAGCTTTCTTT. Its translation is CASSYDRGWTEAFF.

This clone was observed once. The V and J genes are TRBV19 and TRBJ1-1; tentative D call: TRBD1 (5 bases). This CDR3 spans 14 amino acids. Germline V gene sequence: CDR1 LNHDA, CDR2 SQIVND (reference sequence). Trimming pared 3 bases from V and 1 base from J, leaving 9 bases between. The CDR3 region has the DNA TGTGCCAGTAGTATTAGAGGGGAGAACACTGAAGCTTTCTTT. Its protein is CASSIRGENTEAFF.

The chain links TRBV19 to TRBJ2-5; 7 nucleotides agree with TRBD2. The trim removed 4 bases at V and 1 base at J, leaving 6 bases unmatched. The CDR3 is made up of 15 amino acids. Germline V gene data show CDR1 as LNHDA and CDR2 as SQIVND (reference sequence). The CDR3 coding sequence is TGTGCCAGTAGTACCCTCTCTAGCGGCCAAGAGACCCAGTACTTC. Protein sequence: CASSTLSSGQETQYF.

The chain carries TRBV7-2 and TRBJ2-3; D remains ambiguous. Germline CDR1 and CDR2: SGHTA and FQGNSA. The CDR3 contains 17 residues. The V gene lost 5 bases and the J gene lost 0 bases, with 18 bases spanning the gap. The CDR3 reads CASSPPYGGPSTDTQYF. Here the CDR3 DNA reads TGTGCCAGCAGCCCGCCCTATGGCGGACCCAGCACAGATACGCAGTATTTT. The full variable domain, rest sourced from reference TRBV7-2 and TRBJ2-3, is GAGVSQSPSNKVTEKGKDVELRCDPISGHTALYWYRQSLGQGLEFLIYFQGNSAPDKSGLPSDRFSAERTGGSVSTLTIQRTQQEDSAVYLCASSPPYGGPSTDTQYFGPGTRLTVL.

This chain uses TRBV19 with TRBJ2-5, with D perhaps given as TRBD1 or TRBD2 (6 bases each). Germline loops: CDR1 LNHDA, CDR2 SQIVND (reference sequence). Deletions cut 5 bases from V and 5 bases from J, with 18 bases between. The CDR3 is 15 amino acids. The CDR3 here is CASSPTGLGGETQYF. As DNA, the CDR3 is TGTGCCAGTAGTCCAACAGGGCTAGGGGGGGAGACCCAGTACTTC.

The V and J genes are TRBV4-3 and TRBJ2-7, with D possibly being TRBD1 or TRBD2 (5 bases each). Germline CDR1 reads LGHNA; CDR2 reads YSLEER. Trimming left V 1 base short and J 3 bases short, with 13 bases between. CDR3 size: 15 residues. This CDR3 reads CASSQGTGTDYEQYF. Written as DNA, the CDR3 is TGCGCCAGCAGCCAAGGTACCGGGACGGACTACGAGCAGTACTTC.

As DNA, the CDR3 is TGTGCCAGCAGCTTGTCCCCGGGAATGAACACCGGGGAGCTGTTTTTT. Its protein product is CASSLSPGMNTGELFF. This chain uses TRBV7-2 with TRBJ2-2; weak D call: TRBD2 (5 bases). The length of the CDR3 is 16 residues. Germline V CDR1 and CDR2: SGHTA, FQGNSA. The V end was cut by 3 bases, the J end by 1 base, with 12 bases between.

V is TRBV30 and J is TRBJ1-5; the D is unclear. This CDR3 has 19 amino acids. Germline assignment: CDR1 GTSNPN and CDR2 SVGIG (reference sequence). V lost 0 bases and J lost 2, with 23 bases in between. CDR3 nucleotide sequence: TGTGCCTGGAGTGTACGTCTCAGTGTTTCCAAGAGGGGCAATCAGCCCCAGCATTTT. Translated, it gives CAWSVRLSVSKRGNQPQHF.

In its sample, this clone was seen once. The conserved final phenylalanine or tryptophan is absent from the CDR3, which likely points to a read error. This chain joins TRBV9 and TRBJ1-1, with no clear D. Looked up from germline, CDR1 is SGDLS and CDR2 is YYNGEE. The CDR3 covers 14 residues. Trimming took 6 bases from V and 1 from J, leaving 13 bases between them. The CDR3 DNA sequence: TGTGCCAGCAAGAGGGCGAGTGGGAACACTGAAGCTTTCCTT. Translating gives CASKRASGNTEAFL.

The chain joins TRBV5-1 to TRBJ1-1, with 7 bases that match TRBD1. The germline V gene has CDR1 SGHRS and CDR2 YFSETQ. This CDR3 has 15 amino acids. V lost 0 bases and J lost 1; bases outside the gene matches: 3. The CDR3 DNA reads as TGCGCCAGCAGCTTGGAGGGACAGAAGAACACTGAAGCTTTCTTT. It is translated as CASSLEGQKNTEAFF.

The chain combines TRBV5-8 with TRBJ1-2; D gene uncertain. The length of the CDR3 is 14 residues. V was trimmed by 0 bases and J by 4 bases, leaving 10 bases between them. Germline loops: CDR1 SGHTS, CDR2 YDEGEE. In DNA form, the CDR3 reads TGTGCCAGCAGCTTGGGACGGATAGCCTATGGCTACACCTTC. Protein sequence: CASSLGRIAYGYTF.

The V call is TRBV11-3, the J call TRBJ2-1, with a possible D match to TRBD1 (6 bases). CDR3 length: 13 amino acids. Germline CDR1 is SGHNT and CDR2 is YENEEA. V was pared by 3 bases and J by 7 bases, with 10 bases between. The CDR3 region is CASSLVRGNEQFF. The CDR3 coding sequence is TGTGCCAGCAGCTTGGTTAGGGGGAATGAGCAGTTCTTC.

This chain connects TRBV7-9 to TRBJ2-2; D perhaps matches TRBD1 (6 bases). The ends were cut back, 6 bases at V and 6 bases at J, with 17 bases in the middle. The CDR3 runs 15 residues. Germline V gene data show CDR1 as SEHNR and CDR2 as FQNEAQ (reference sequence). This CDR3 is CASSPEGGWSGELFF. The DNA for the CDR3 is TGTGCCAGCAGTCCCGAAGGGGGATGGTCCGGGGAGCTGTTTTTT.

The chain has TRBV6-5 and TRBJ2-1; no clear D gene. From germline, CDR1 is MNHEY and CDR2 SVGAGI. This CDR3 has 15 amino acids. Trimming took off 0 bases at V and 0 bases at J, with 6 bases between the two ends. CDR3 nucleotides: TGTGCCAGCAGTTACTCTACAAGCTCCTACAATGAGCAGTTCTTC. Protein sequence: CASSYSTSSYNEQFF.

As concerns this clone: The junction and the germline gene differ at one end; a read error may be behind it. The genes are TRBV10-2 and TRBJ2-5, with D tentatively TRBD2 (7 bases). CDR3 length equals 13 residues. Per germline, CDR1 WSHSY and CDR2 SAAADI. CDR3 DNA sequence: TGCGCCAGCCGGGGGCGGGGGCAAGTGACCCAGTACTTC. Translation: CASRGRGQVTQYF.

The chain recombines TRBV10-3 with TRBJ2-7; TRBD2 agrees at 8 bases. Germline V gene data show CDR1 as ENHRY and CDR2 as SYGVKD. The CDR3 is 14 residues long. The junction had 7 bases not matched to a gene; V was cut back by 9 bases and J by 0 bases. The CDR3 DNA is TGTGCCATAGCTAGCGGGCTGAGCTCCTACGAGCAGTACTTC. Its translation is CAIASGLSSYEQYF.

The chain combines TRBV27 with TRBJ1-2; D is possibly TRBD1 (5 bases). Germline V CDR1 and CDR2: MNHEY, SMNVEV (reference sequence). Trimming cost V 3 bases and J 8 bases, with 22 bases left between them. The CDR3 length is 16 residues. The DNA of the CDR3 is TGTGCCAGCAGTTTGGGGCCCCCGAAGGGCTATTGGGGCTACACCTTC. Its protein product is CASSLGPPKGYWGYTF.

In this sample, this clone turned up once. The chain combines TRBV10-3 with TRBJ1-4; a possible D gene is TRBD1 (5 bases). Trimming removed 5 bases from V and 4 bases from J, with 11 bases in between. Germline CDR1 reads ENHRY; CDR2 reads SYGVKD. The CDR3 length is 14 residues. The CDR3 DNA sequence: TGTGCCATCAGTCCGGGACCTGATAATGAAAAACTGTTTTTT. This encodes CAISPGPDNEKLFF.